This TCR beta chain was identified during a study of control samples from healthy donors and cancer patients. Assay used: immunoSEQ multiplex PCR; TCRdb lists only in-frame clones, some missing. The table records under 150,000 clones, roughly 94% of them present only once. Losses at the gene ends were 1 base for V and 14 bases for J; bases not matched to a gene: 6. This CDR3 is 12 amino acids long. Per the germline V gene, CDR1 is GTSNPN and CDR2 is SVGIG (reference sequence). The clonotype comes from a man between 25 and 39 years old in good health. The V and J genes are TRBV30 and TRBJ1-4, with TRBD1 identical over 8 bases. Input material: blood. CDR3 in amino acids: CAWSAPGGWLFF. CDR3 coding DNA: TGTGCCTGGAGTGCCCCAGGGGGCTGGCTGTTTTTT.